Presented here are 14 T cell receptor beta chains from one specimen sequenced in a study of CD8 T cells in ankylosing spondylitis. TCRdb processed the 5' RACE reads anew with MiXCR; each CDR3 protein has one entry. The table records around 490,000 distinct CDR3 sequences, under 5.5% of them present only once. These receptors lack a known antigen. Study conclusions and caveats: It appeared that ankylosing spondylitis blood was characterized by a TCR beta motif of roughly 8 highly homologous variants.

The sequenced material came from blood, either unsorted or a sorted T cell fraction (not recorded which). All receptors derive from a male donor with ankylosing spondylitis.

This clonotype was recorded many times. The chain links TRBV4-2 to TRBJ2-7; no clear D. Germline V lookup: CDR1 LGHNA, CDR2 YNFKEQ. This CDR3 is built from 13 residues. V lost 3 bases, J lost 0 bases, and 6 bases lay in between. The CDR3 protein is CASSQRISYEQYF. CDR3 sequence (DNA): TGTGCCAGCAGCCAGCGGATCTCCTACGAGCAGTACTTC.

The sample holds a few counts of this clonotype. V gene TRBV5-1 combines with J gene TRBJ2-2; D is unresolved. There are 13 residues in the CDR3. Trimming left V 2 bases short and J 6 bases short, with 8 bases between. Per the germline V gene, CDR1 is SGHRS and CDR2 is YFSETQ. CDR3 sequence: CASSFDGSGELFF. CDR3 DNA: TGCGCCAGCAGCTTTGATGGGTCCGGGGAGCTGTTTTTT.

This clonotype was seen at least ten times. V gene TRBV20-1 combines with J gene TRBJ1-5, with D tentatively TRBD1 (6 bases). This CDR3 is built from 15 residues. V lost 5 bases to trimming and J lost 5 bases, with 19 bases between them. Germline CDR1 DFQATT, CDR2 SNEGSKA (reference sequence). DNA of the CDR3: TGCAGTGCTGCCACTAAGGGGACAACGGATCAGCCCCAGCATTTT. It yields the protein CSAATKGTTDQPQHF.

This clonotype came up many times. The chain links TRBV9 to TRBJ2-7; 7 bases line up with TRBD1. CDR1 and CDR2 (germline): SGDLS, YYNGEE. V was clipped by 3 bases and J by 2 bases; unmatched bases: 5. The CDR3 runs to 14 residues. This CDR3 is CASSGRQGPYEQYF. DNA for the CDR3: TGTGCCAGCAGCGGTCGACAGGGCCCCTACGAGCAGTACTTC.

This clonotype showed up many times. This chain uses TRBV20-1 with TRBJ1-1, with 9 bases that match TRBD1. From germline, CDR1 is DFQATT and CDR2 SNEGSKA (reference sequence). This CDR3 spans 16 amino acids. With V trimmed by 2 bases and J by 1 base, 8 bases remained unmatched. CDR3 amino acids: CSARSRDRGSNTEAFF. The CDR3 region has the DNA TGCAGTGCTAGATCGCGCGACAGGGGGTCGAACACTGAAGCTTTCTTT.

The chain carries TRBV27 and TRBJ2-1; D possibly uses TRBD1 or TRBD2 (5 bases each). With 5 bases removed from V and 9 bases from J, the gap between germline ends came to 14 bases. CDR3 length equals 13 residues. CDR1 and CDR2 from the germline V gene are MNHEY and SMNVEV (reference sequence). In DNA, the CDR3 is TGTGCCAGCAGTCCGGGGCCAAGAGGTGAGCAGTTCTTC. This sequence encodes CASSPGPRGEQFF.

This clonotype has a count of ten or more. The chain couples TRBV7-2 to TRBJ2-7; a possible D gene is TRBD2 (7 bases). The CDR3 extends over 15 amino acids. The V and J ends lost 5 bases and 3 bases respectively, with 17 bases between them. Germline CDR1 SGHTA, CDR2 FQGNSA. The DNA for the CDR3 is TGTGCCAGCAGCCTTGGGGGGGCTTCGATCTACGAGCAGTACTTC. This translates into CASSLGGASIYEQYF. The entire variable domain, with the rest obtained from reference TRBV7-2 and TRBJ2-7, is as follows: GAGVSQSPSNKVTEKGKDVELRCDPISGHTALYWYRQSLGQGLEFLIYFQGNSAPDKSGLPSDRFSAERTGGSVSTLTIQRTQQEDSAVYLCASSLGGASIYEQYFGPGTRLTVT.

This clonotype has at least ten counts. This chain connects TRBV4-3 to TRBJ2-1; 7 bases match TRBD2. The CDR3 has 16 residues. Germline CDR1 and CDR2: LGHNA and YSLEER. V lost 1 base to trimming and J lost 2 bases; unmatched junction nucleotides: 5. CDR3 sequence reads: CASSQATSAAYNEQFF. CDR3 nucleotides: TGCGCCAGCAGCCAAGCTACTAGCGCGGCCTACAATGAGCAGTTCTTC.

This clonotype has a count of ten or more. The chain employs TRBV4-3 and TRBJ2-5; no reliable D call. V lost 0 bases to trimming and J lost 2 bases, with 7 bases between them. The CDR3 runs to 14 residues. CDR1 and CDR2 from the germline V gene are LGHNA and YSLEER. The CDR3 coding sequence is TGCGCCAGCAGCCAAGATATGGGTCAAGAGACCCAGTACTTC. Translating gives CASSQDMGQETQYF.

The gene calls are TRBV11-2 and TRBJ1-1; D perhaps matches TRBD1 (5 bases). Germline V gives CDR1 SGHAT, CDR2 FQNNGV. The CDR3 is 13 residues long. V gave up 1 base and J gave up 11 bases, with 14 bases separating them. The CDR3 sequence: CASSLGVQGGAFF. Written as DNA, the CDR3 is TGTGCCAGCAGCTTAGGGGTCCAGGGAGGCGCTTTCTTT.

There are many counts of this clonotype. V usage is TRBV9 and J usage is TRBJ2-5, with D maybe TRBD2 (6 bases). Trimming pared 4 bases from V and 4 bases from J, leaving 29 bases between. In germline, CDR1 is SGDLS, CDR2 YYNGEE. The CDR3 length is 19 residues. DNA for the CDR3: TGTGCCAGCAGCTCCCCGGAAATCAAGAGGTTTGCGGGGCGAGAGACCCAGTACTTC. Amino acid sequence: CASSSPEIKRFAGRETQYF.

This clonotype was seen only a few times. The V and J genes are TRBV6-5 and TRBJ2-1, with D possibly matching TRBD1 (5 bases). The germline V gene has CDR1 MNHEY and CDR2 SVGAGI. With 2 bases removed from V and 5 bases from J, the gap between germline ends came to 13 bases. This CDR3 is built from 15 residues. This CDR3 reads CASSYDAGSNNEQFF. As DNA, the CDR3 is TGTGCCAGCAGTTACGACGCAGGGTCTAACAATGAGCAGTTCTTC.

This clonotype was found many times. V and J are TRBV5-1 and TRBJ1-1, with 7 bases lining up with TRBD1. This CDR3 has 16 residues. J gave up 1 base and V 0 bases, and 6 bases lay outside the gene matches. Germline CDR1 reads SGHRS; CDR2 reads YFSETQ. DNA of the CDR3: TGCGCCAGCAGCTTGGAGGAGGGGGCGTCGAACACTGAAGCTTTCTTT. It translates to CASSLEEGASNTEAFF.

This clonotype was picked up many times. The chain joins TRBV27 to TRBJ2-1; D remains ambiguous. V gave up 4 bases and J gave up 5 bases, with 3 bases separating them. The CDR3 consists of 11 residues. Per the germline V gene, CDR1 is MNHEY and CDR2 is SMNVEV (reference sequence). Written as DNA, the CDR3 is TGTGCCAGCAGTTCACACAATGAGCAGTTCTTC. Its protein product is CASSSHNEQFF.